Listed here is a single TCR beta chain. The table lists this clonotype with a few counts. Its recognized antigen is unknown. No clone much larger than this one lies a single base away; base qualities are absent. These data come from a study of T cells in Graves' hyperthyroidism and ophthalmopathy (dated by TCRdb to about 2019). For the wider study: Peripheral blood samples were taken at the time of initial diagnosis, prior to any treatment. A discovery cohort of about 95 patients, 43 with Graves' ophthalmopathy and roughly 59 with stable Graves' hyperthyroidism, was used to find distinguishing TCR V-J signatures. Whether ophthalmopathy could be predicted prospectively was tested in an independent validation cohort made up of approximately 19 hyperthyroidism patients plus 17 patients who later progressed to ophthalmopathy. The roughly 100 discovery patients were randomly divided into training and test sets at a 7:3 ratio. Thyroid tissue and blood T-cell repertoires from roughly six Graves' hyperthyroidism patients were also compared in the study. Once sampling was done, hyperthyroidism patients were given methimazole at a starting dose of 30 mg daily, whereas ophthalmopathy patients were given high-dose intravenous methylprednisolone. The paper describes TCR Vbeta CDR3 sequencing of 140 or so peripheral blood samples, made up of roughly 40 ophthalmopathy patients, 70 to 75 hyperthyroidism patients and roughly 17 progressor patients.

V and J are trimmed by 9 bases and 3 bases, and the gene matches miss 10 bases of the junction. The cysteine opens and the phenylalanine closes a CDR3 of 16 amino acids. Only the CDR3 part of the read is kept: 48 bases, read in frame from the first base. CDR1 and CDR2 are read off the germline V gene as MDHEN and SYDVKM. The TCR beta CDR3 regions were amplified from RNA transcripts. The TCR CDR3 was subjected to a first round of RT-PCR using the HTBI primer set and the Qiagen OneStep RT-PCR kit. The libraries were constructed in a second round of multiplex PCR and then size-selected and purified. Libraries were sequenced paired-end with 100 bp reads on an Illumina HiSeq2000. For the original study's pipeline: Raw data were processed with SOAPnuke, discarding reads with adapters, uncalled bases, mean Phred below 15, or no exact constant-primer or identifier match. High-quality paired reads were merged using COPE v1.2.5, and each unique nucleotide sequence was defined as a clonotype. MiTCR v1.1 was used to align clonotypes to the IMGT TRBV, TRBD and TRBJ reference segments. The analysis included only V-J combinations with a frequency above 0.0001, which together covered 99% to 99.2% of the repertoires. The TCS score was defined as F50 (clonal expansion) divided by E x V (chaos), with BLOSUM62-based TCRdist calculated between CDR3 peptides within each V-J. Welch's t-statistics and random forest reduced 500 to 650 V-J features to 13, which were used in a naive Bayes classifier (R e1071). In TCRdb, the public reads were trimmed at Q25 with fastp and aligned with MiXCR, with productive beta chains retained. When rows share a CDR3 protein, they turn into one entry using the most common DNA and genes. The V and J calls were not made by the authors but by TCRdb's processing. Recorded for this sample are a few hundred thousand distinct CDR3 sequences; roughly 25% of them occurred a single time. The top ten hold around 79% of the sample.

A patient counted as having stable Graves' hyperthyroidism if no progression to ophthalmopathy occurred over 18 months of follow-up. The hyperthyroidism patients were between 18 and 65 years old and newly diagnosed, with a disease duration of less than 2 months. Any patient with an uncontrolled infection, another autoimmune disease, pregnancy or lactation was excluded. Diagnoses were based on clinical symptoms, serum thyroxine and TRAb, thyroid ultrasound and orbital computed tomography. PBMCs were isolated from more than 9 ml of fresh peripheral blood by Ficoll-Paque density gradient centrifugation. Total RNA was extracted with Trizol reagent, and quality was checked on an Agilent 2100 Bioanalyzer. What the work shows at the level of the full study, not this receptor alone: In validation, the model predicted progression to ophthalmopathy with approximately 71% sensitivity and less than 75% specificity, a median of 6.5 months before onset. A model built on a 13 V-J signature distinguished ophthalmopathy from stable hyperthyroidism, reaching 87.88% sensitivity and 81.08% specificity in cross-validation and 80%/75% in testing. Most expanded thyroid clonotypes (frequency above 0.001) were also detected in blood, suggesting blood repertoires may reflect thyroid immune responses. No statistical method was used to set the sample size in advance, and investigators knew the group allocation.

The clonotype originates from a man aged 45 to 65 with Graves' hyperthyroidism. The chain uses TRBV28 and TRBJ1-4; 10 nucleotides in the junction match TRBD1. The sample taken for sequencing was blood. The CDR3 here reads CASKTGGDLSNEKLFF. The nucleotide sequence is TGTGCCAGTAAGACAGGGGGCGACTTATCTAATGAAAAACTGTTTTTT. Here the CDR3 is joined to the reference TRBV28 and TRBJ1-4 genes, and the full variable domain is: DVKVTQSSRYLVKRTGEKVFLECVQDMDHENMFWYRQDPGLGLRLIYFSYDVKMKEKGDIPEGYSVSREKKERFSLILESASTNQTSMYLCASKTGGDLSNEKLFFGSGTQLSVL.